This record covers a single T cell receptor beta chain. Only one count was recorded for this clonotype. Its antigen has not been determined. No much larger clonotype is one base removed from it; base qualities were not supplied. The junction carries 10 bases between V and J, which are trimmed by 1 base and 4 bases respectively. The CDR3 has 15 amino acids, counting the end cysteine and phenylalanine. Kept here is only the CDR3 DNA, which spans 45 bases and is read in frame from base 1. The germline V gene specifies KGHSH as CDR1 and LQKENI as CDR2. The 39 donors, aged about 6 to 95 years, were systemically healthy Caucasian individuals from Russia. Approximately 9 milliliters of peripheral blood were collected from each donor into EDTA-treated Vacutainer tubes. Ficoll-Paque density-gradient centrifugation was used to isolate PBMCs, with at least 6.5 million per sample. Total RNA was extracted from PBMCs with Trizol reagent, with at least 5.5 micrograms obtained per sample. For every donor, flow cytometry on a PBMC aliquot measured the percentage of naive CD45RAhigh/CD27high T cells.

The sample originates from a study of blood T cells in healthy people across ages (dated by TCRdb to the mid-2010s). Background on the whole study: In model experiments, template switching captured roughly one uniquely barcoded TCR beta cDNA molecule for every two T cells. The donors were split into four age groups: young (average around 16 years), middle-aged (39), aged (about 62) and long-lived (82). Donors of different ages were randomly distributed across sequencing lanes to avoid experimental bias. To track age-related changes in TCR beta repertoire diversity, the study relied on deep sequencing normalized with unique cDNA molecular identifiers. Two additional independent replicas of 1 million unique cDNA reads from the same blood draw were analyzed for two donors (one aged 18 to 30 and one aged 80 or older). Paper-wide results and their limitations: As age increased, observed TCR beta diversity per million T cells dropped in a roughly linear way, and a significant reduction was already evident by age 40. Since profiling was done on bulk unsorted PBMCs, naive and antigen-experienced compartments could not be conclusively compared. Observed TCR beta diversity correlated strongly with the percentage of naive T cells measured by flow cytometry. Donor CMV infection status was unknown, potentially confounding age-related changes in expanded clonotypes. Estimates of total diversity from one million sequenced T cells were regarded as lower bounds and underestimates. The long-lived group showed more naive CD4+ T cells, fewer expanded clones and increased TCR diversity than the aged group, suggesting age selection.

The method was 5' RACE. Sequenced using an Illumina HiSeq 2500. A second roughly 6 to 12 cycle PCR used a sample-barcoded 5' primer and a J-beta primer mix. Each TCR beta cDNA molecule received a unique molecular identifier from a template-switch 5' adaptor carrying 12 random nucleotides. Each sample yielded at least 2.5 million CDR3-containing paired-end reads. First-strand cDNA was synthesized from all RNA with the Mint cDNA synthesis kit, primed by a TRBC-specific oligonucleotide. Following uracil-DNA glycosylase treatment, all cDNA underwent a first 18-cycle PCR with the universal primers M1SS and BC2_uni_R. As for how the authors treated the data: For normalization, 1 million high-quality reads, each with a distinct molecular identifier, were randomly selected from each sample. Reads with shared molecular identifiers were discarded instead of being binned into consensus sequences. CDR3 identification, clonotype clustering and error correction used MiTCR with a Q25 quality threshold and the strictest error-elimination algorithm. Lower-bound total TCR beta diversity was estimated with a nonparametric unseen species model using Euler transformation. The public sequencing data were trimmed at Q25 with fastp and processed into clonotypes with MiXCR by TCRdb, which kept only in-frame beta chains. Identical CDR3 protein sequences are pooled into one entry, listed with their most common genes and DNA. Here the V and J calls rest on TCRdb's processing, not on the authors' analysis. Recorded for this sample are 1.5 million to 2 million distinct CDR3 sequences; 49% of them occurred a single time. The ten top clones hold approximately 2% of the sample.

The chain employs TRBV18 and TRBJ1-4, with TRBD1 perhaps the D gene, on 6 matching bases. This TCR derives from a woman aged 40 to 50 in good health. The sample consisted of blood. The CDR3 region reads CASSPQGGLNEKLFF. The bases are TGTGCCAGCTCACCACAGGGGGGACTTAATGAAAAACTGTTTTTT.